The TCR beta chain described here comes from a study of early stage breast cancer tumors. The wider study: Average read coverage per sample was approximately 10-fold. General study results and limits: Tumors had approximately 2.5-fold higher T cell density than normal breast.

The CDR3 is made up of 17 amino acids. Germline trimming cut 5 bases from V and 0 bases from J; bases unmatched to any gene: 9. The germline gives CDR1 SGDLS, CDR2 YYNGEE. Comments on this clone: Antigen: not known.

Profiling relied on immunoSEQ multiplex PCR, and the TCRdb table lists in-frame clones only, not all of them. The sample carries about 19,000 clones, about 86% recorded once. Input material: blood. V gene TRBV9 combines with J gene TRBJ2-3; 10 bases are a match to TRBD1. The sequence was collected from a person aged 65-85 years with breast cancer. CDR3 nucleotides: TGTGCCAGCAGTGGTCCCGGGACAGGGGAGAGCACAGATACGCAGTATTTT. It codes for CASSGPGTGESTDTQYF.